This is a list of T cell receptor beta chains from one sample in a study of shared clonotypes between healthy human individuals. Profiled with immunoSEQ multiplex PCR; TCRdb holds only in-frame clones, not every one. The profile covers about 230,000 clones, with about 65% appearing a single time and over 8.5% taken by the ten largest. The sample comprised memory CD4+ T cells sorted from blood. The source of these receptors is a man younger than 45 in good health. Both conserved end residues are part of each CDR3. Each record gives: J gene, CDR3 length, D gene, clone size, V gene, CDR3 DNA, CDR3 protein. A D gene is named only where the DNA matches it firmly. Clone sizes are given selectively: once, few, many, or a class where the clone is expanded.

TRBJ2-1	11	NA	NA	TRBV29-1	TGCAGGGTCGGGGGCTCAGGTGAGCAGTTCTTC	CRVGGSGEQFF
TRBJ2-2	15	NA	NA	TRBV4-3	TGCGCCAGCAGCCAAGTTTCAGGGTCTGGCGGGGAGCTGTTTTTT	CASSQVSGSGGELFF
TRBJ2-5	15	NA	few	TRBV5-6	TGTGCCAGCAGCTGGGGAGGTCAGCTCCAAGAGACCCAGTACTTC	CASSWGGQLQETQYF
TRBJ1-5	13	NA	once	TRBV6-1	TGTGCCAGCAAGCCCGGAGGGCATCAGCCCCAGCATTTT	CASKPGGHQPQHF
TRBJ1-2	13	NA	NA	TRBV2	TGTGCCATGGGTGGGGGCCGTAACTATGGCTACACCTTC	CAMGGGRNYGYTF
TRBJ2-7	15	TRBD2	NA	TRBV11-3	TGTGCCAGCAGTCCCAATAGCGGGGTTTCCTACGAGCAGTACTTC	CASSPNSGVSYEQYF
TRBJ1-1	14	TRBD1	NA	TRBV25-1	TGTGCCAGCAGTGAATCGGGACAGGGGAGGGAAGCTTTCTTT	CASSESGQGREAFF
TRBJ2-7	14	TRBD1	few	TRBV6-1	TGTGCCAGCAGGGGGACAGGGGGAAACTACGAGCAGTACTTC	CASRGTGGNYEQYF
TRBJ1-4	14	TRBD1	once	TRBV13	TGTGCCAGCAGCTTAAGGGGGACAGGTGAAAAACTGTTTTTT	CASSLRGTGEKLFF
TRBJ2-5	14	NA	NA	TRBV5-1	TGCGCCAGCAGCTTGGCCGGGCCGGGGGCGACCCAGTACTTC	CASSLAGPGATQYF
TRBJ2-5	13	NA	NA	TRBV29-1	TGCAGCGTTGGCCCCCCGGTCCAAGAGACCCAGTACTTC	CSVGPPVQETQYF
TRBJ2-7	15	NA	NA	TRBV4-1	TGCGCCAGCAGCCAAGATCCGGGGGCCCCCCACGAGCAGTACTTC	CASSQDPGAPHEQYF
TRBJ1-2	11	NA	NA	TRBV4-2	TGTGCCAGCAGCCAAGATAATTCACTCGCCTTC	CASSQDNSLAF
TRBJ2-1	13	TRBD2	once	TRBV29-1	TGCAGCGTTGGGACTAGCGGGAGTAATGAGCAGTTCTTC	CSVGTSGSNEQFF
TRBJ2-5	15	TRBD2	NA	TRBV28	TGTGCCAGCAGTTCCCCTAGCGGGAGAATTGGGACCCAGTACTTC	CASSSPSGRIGTQYF
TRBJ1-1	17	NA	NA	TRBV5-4	TGTGCCAGCAGCTTGGGACATCCGGGCCAACTAAACACTGAAGCTTTCTTT	CASSLGHPGQLNTEAFF
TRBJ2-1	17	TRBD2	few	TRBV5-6	TGTGCCAGCAGCGGATCATTGGTCGGCGGGAGTCGACTTGAGCAGTTCTTC	CASSGSLVGGSRLEQFF
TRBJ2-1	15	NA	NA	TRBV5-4	TGTGCCAGCAGCCTTGGGGGAGCCCCCTACAATGAGCAGTTCTTC	CASSLGGAPYNEQFF
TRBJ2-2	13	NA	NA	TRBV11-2	TGTGCCAGCAGCTTAAAAGACACCGGGGAGCTGTTTTTT	CASSLKDTGELFF
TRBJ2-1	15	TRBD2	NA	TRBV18	TGTGCCAGCTCCGGGGATGCTAGCGGGAGTGGTGAGCAGTTCTTC	CASSGDASGSGEQFF
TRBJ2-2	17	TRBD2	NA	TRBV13	TGTGCCAGCAGCCCCCGACTAGCGGAGTCGAACACCGGGGAGCTGTTTTTT	CASSPRLAESNTGELFF
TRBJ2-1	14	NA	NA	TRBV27	TGTGCCAGCAGTTTAACTAGCTGGGACAATGAGCAGTTCTTC	CASSLTSWDNEQFF
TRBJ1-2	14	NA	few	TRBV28	TGTGCCAGCAGTTTGGCTAGGGTAGGCCCACGCTACACCTTC	CASSLARVGPRYTF
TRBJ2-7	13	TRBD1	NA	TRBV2	TGTGCCAGCAGTCCGTCAGGGGGCTACGAGCAGTACTTC	CASSPSGGYEQYF
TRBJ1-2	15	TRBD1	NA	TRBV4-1	TGCGCCAGCAGCCAAGAAACAGGGGATTACTATGGCTACACCTTC	CASSQETGDYYGYTF
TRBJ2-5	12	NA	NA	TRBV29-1	TGCAGCGTTGACAGACCGCAAGAGACCCAGTACTTC	CSVDRPQETQYF
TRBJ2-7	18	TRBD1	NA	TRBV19	TGTGCCAGTAGTATGAGGGGGCGAGGAATAACAAGCTCCTACGAGCAGTACTTC	CASSMRGRGITSSYEQYF
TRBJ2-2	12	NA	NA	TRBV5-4	TGTGCCAGCAGCTTGGCCGGCGGGGAGCTGTTTTTT	CASSLAGGELFF
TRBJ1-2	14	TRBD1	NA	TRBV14	TGTGCCAGCAGCCCCTTACAGGGGCCCTATGGCTACACCTTC	CASSPLQGPYGYTF
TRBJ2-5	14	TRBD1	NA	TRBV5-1	TGCGCCAGCAGCCACGGGGACAGGGAAGAGACCCAGTACTTC	CASSHGDREETQYF
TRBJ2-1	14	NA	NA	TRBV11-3	TGTGCCAGCAGCTCCGACAACTCCTACAATGAGCAGTTCTTC	CASSSDNSYNEQFF
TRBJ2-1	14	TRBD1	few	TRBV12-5	TGTGCTAGTGCCCAGACAGGGCGAAACAATGAGCAGTTCTTC	CASAQTGRNNEQFF
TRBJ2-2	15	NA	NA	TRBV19	TGTGCCAGTAGTGCAGTAGCGATCTTTGGCGGGGAGCTGTTTTTT	CASSAVAIFGGELFF
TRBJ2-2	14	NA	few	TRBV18	TGTGCCAGCTCACCACCCCTTAACACCGGGGAGCTGTTTTTT	CASSPPLNTGELFF
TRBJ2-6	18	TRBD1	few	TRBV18	TGTGCCAGCTCACCCCAAGGGACAGGGGGCGCTGGGGCCAACGTCCTGACTTTC	CASSPQGTGGAGANVLTF
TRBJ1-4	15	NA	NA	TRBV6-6	TGTGCCAGCAGACCGACCGGGGCCTACAATGAAAAACTGTTTTTT	CASRPTGAYNEKLFF
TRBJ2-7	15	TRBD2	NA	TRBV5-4	TGTGCCAGCAGCTTGGAAGGGACTAGCGGCTACGAGCAGTACTTC	CASSLEGTSGYEQYF
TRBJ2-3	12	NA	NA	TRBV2	TGTGCCGGAACGACAGACACAGATACGCAGTATTTT	CAGTTDTDTQYF
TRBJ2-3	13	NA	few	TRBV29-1	TGCAGCGTAAAAGGCCAGGGTACAGATACGCAGTATTTT	CSVKGQGTDTQYF
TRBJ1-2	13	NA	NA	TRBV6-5	TGTGCCAGCCGCAAGACAGGCTTTGATGGCTACACCTTC	CASRKTGFDGYTF
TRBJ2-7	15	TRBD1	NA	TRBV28	TGTGCCAGCAGTTCCCAACAGGGGATGGCCTACGAGCAGTACTTC	CASSSQQGMAYEQYF
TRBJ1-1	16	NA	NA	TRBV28	TGTGCCAGCAGTTTATTCTCAGGGCTGAGGATAAATGAAGCTTTCTTT	CASSLFSGLRINEAFF
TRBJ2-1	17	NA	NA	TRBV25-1	TGTGCCAGCAGTGAAGACACCGGGCCCTCCAGGGTGGATGAGCAGTTCTTC	CASSEDTGPSRVDEQFF
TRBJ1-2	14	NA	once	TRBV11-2	TGTGCCAGCAGCTTAGGGGTGGGTGACTATGGCTACACCTTC	CASSLGVGDYGYTF